This T cell receptor (beta chain) originates from a study of early T cells in non-severe SARS-CoV-2 infection. Study in general: Alpha and beta chains were unpaired, from unsorted whole-blood bulk RNA. General study findings and limits: Private and CD4 specificities were missed by VDJdb matching, skewed to anti-spike CD8.

Each single cDNA molecule received a unique molecular identifier. TCRdb redid the calling of the 5' RACE reads with MiXCR, one entry per CDR3 protein. Found here are 30,000 to 40,000 distinct CDR3 sequences, 6.8% of them singletons; the top ten hold approximately 24%. This clonotype was picked up a small number of times. Its antigen is unknown. The V end was cut by 4 bases, the J end by 1 base, with 10 bases between. This CDR3 has 14 residues. This TCR derives from an adult who was a healthcare worker with PCR-confirmed SARS-CoV-2 infection or an uninfected control (not recorded which). V gene TRBV12-3 or TRBV12-4 combines with J gene TRBJ1-1; possible D gene TRBD1, 6 bases. Specimen: whole blood, collected at baseline. The CDR3 DNA reads as TGTGCCAGCAGTTCGTCGGACAGGAACACTGAAGCTTTCTTT. This codes for CASSSSDRNTEAFF.